Listed below are T cell receptor beta chains from one sample, sequenced in a study of blood T cell repertoires in COVID-19. Libraries were prepared by immunoSEQ multiplex PCR; TCRdb keeps only in-frame clonotypes and omits some of them. The sample yields under 200,000 clones, roughly 77% seen once. The sample comprised peripheral blood. These receptors came from a man between 65 and 85 years old with active or convalescent COVID-19. The CDR3 runs from the conserved cysteine through the conserved F or W. D genes are given only for firm matches. Clone size appears in some rows only: once, few, many, or a class for an expanded clone.

TRBV7-9	TRBJ1-5	-	-	TGTGCCAGCAGCTTATCAACAGGTTTGGGTCAGCCCCAGCATTTT	CASSLSTGLGQPQHF
TRBV29-1	TRBJ1-4	-	-	TGCAGCGTTCATGCGGGGGTAGATGAAAAACTGTTTTTT	CSVHAGVDEKLFF
TRBV25-1	TRBJ1-2	-	-	TGTGCCAGCAGTGACTCAAGAGGGGAGGAAATAAGAGGCTACACCTTC	CASSDSRGEEIRGYTF
TRBV7-8	TRBJ2-5	-	-	TGTGCCAGCAGCTTCCAGGGATCAGAGACCCAGTACTTC	CASSFQGSETQYF
TRBV19	TRBJ2-1	once	-	TGTGCCAGTAGCCTCAACGGGGAGCAGTTCTTC	CASSLNGEQFF
TRBV30	TRBJ1-4	-	-	TGTGCCTGGAATCGACAGAATGAAAAACTGTTTTTT	CAWNRQNEKLFF
TRBV7-2	TRBJ1-3	few	-	TGTGCCAGCAGCCCACAAGGGGTGTCTGGAAACACCATATATTTT	CASSPQGVSGNTIYF
TRBV5-1	TRBJ1-1	-	-	TGCGCCAGCAGCATCGGACGGGGGATGAACACTGAAGCTTTCTTT	CASSIGRGMNTEAFF
TRBV3-1/TRBV3-2	TRBJ2-3	-	-	TGTGCCAGCAGCCGAAGAGGTTCCACCACAGATACGCAGTATTTT	CASSRRGSTTDTQYF
TRBV10-2	TRBJ2-7	-	TRBD1	TGCGCCAGCAGTGTTCCGGGACAGCGGGAGCAGTACTTC	CASSVPGQREQYF
TRBV5-3	TRBJ1-5	-	TRBD1	TGTGCCAGAAGCGATGACAGGGGCCGAAGAAATCAGCCCCAGCATTTT	CARSDDRGRRNQPQHF
TRBV7-6	TRBJ1-3	-	-	TGTGCCAGCAGTTCCGCCGCGGGGGCCGGAAACACCATATATTTT	CASSSAAGAGNTIYF
TRBV2	TRBJ1-2	-	-	TGTGCCAGCAGTGTAGCCCGGGGGGGGACCATTACCTATGGCTACACCTTC	CASSVARGGTITYGYTF
TRBV7-6	TRBJ2-3	-	TRBD2	TGTGCCAGCAGCGTAGGACTAGCGGGGGGCGGCACAGATACGCAGTATTTT	CASSVGLAGGGTDTQYF
TRBV2	TRBJ1-1	-	-	TGTGCCAGCAGTTCCGGACAGAGGGACACTGAAGCTTTCTTT	CASSSGQRDTEAFF
TRBV24-1	TRBJ2-2	-	-	TGTGCCACCAGTGATCCCTTGGGGGGAGAGGGCACCGGGGAGCTGTTTTTT	CATSDPLGGEGTGELFF
TRBV9	TRBJ2-5	-	TRBD2	TGTGCCAGCAGCGTAGAACCCAGCGGGAGCAGAGAGACCCAGTACTTC	CASSVEPSGSRETQYF
TRBV6-5	TRBJ1-1	-	-	TGTGCCAGCAGTTACGGAGTTCTTGAGAACACTGAAGCTTTCTTT	CASSYGVLENTEAFF
TRBV7-2	TRBJ2-3	-	-	TGTGCCAGCAGCTTAGTGGTGGCCACAGATACGCAGTATTTT	CASSLVVATDTQYF
TRBV4-1	TRBJ2-1	-	-	TGCGCCAGCAGCCGGCAGGGAATGAGTACCTACAATGAGCAGTTCTTC	CASSRQGMSTYNEQFF
TRBV27	TRBJ2-2	-	-	TGTGCCAGCAGTTTATCCTTATGGGCGGGAAGAGCTGGCACCGGGGAGCTGTTTTTT	CASSLSLWAGRAGTGELFF
TRBV3-1/TRBV3-2	TRBJ2-3	-	TRBD2	TGTGCCAGCAGCATTGATAGCGGGGGGTATGATACGCAGTATTTT	CASSIDSGGYDTQYF
TRBV2	TRBJ2-1	once	-	TGTGCCAGCACCCTAGACAGTTACAATGAGCAGTTCTTC	CASTLDSYNEQFF
TRBV7-9	TRBJ1-2	few	-	TGTGCCAGCAGCCCAGACGGGGGGAATGGCTACACCTTC	CASSPDGGNGYTF
TRBV5-1	TRBJ1-4	-	-	TGCGCCAGCAGCTCCCAGGGAGGGGGATTTGAAAAACTGTTTTTT	CASSSQGGGFEKLFF
TRBV24-1	TRBJ2-7	-	TRBD2	TGTGCCACCAGTGATTCAGCCCCCTCCCGGCTAGCGGGAGTGTACGAGCAGTACTTC	CATSDSAPSRLAGVYEQYF
TRBV20-1	TRBJ2-3	-	TRBD1	TGCAGTGCTAGTTTTTTGCAGGGGGTGCAAGATACGCAGTATTTT	CSASFLQGVQDTQYF
TRBV5-1	TRBJ2-7	once	-	TGCGCCAGCAGCTTGGAAGCTCCCGAGCAGTACTTC	CASSLEAPEQYF
TRBV30	TRBJ2-2	-	TRBD1	TGTGCCTGGAGGAGGGCGGACAGGGTGACCGGGGAGCTGTTTTTT	CAWRRADRVTGELFF
TRBV27	TRBJ1-4	-	-	TGTGCCAGCACCCCCCTAGGTGCGGCTAATGAAAAACTGTTTTTT	CASTPLGAANEKLFF
TRBV2	TRBJ1-1	-	-	TGTGCCAGCAGTGTGGGACCAGGGGTGGGCACTGAAGCTTTCTTT	CASSVGPGVGTEAFF
TRBV18	TRBJ1-6	-	-	TGTGCCAGCTCACCACTGGGCGTAGACCTCCACTTT	CASSPLGVDLHF
TRBV29-1	TRBJ1-3	-	-	TGCAGCGTTGAGGAGAATTCTGGAAACACCATATATTTT	CSVEENSGNTIYF
TRBV6-1	TRBJ1-2	-	-	TGTGCCAGCAGTGAGCTGACAGGTTCGTTTGGCTACACCTTC	CASSELTGSFGYTF
TRBV19	TRBJ2-3	-	TRBD2	TGTGCCAGTAGTATATCAGCGGGGTCAGATACGCAGTATTTT	CASSISAGSDTQYF
TRBV30	TRBJ1-4	-	TRBD1	TGTGCCTGGAGTAACCGGGACAGTCACGAAAAACTGTTTTTT	CAWSNRDSHEKLFF
TRBV6-2/TRBV6-3	TRBJ2-1	-	-	TGTGCCAGCAGTACTGCTATGGGGATAGGGGATAGCAATGAGCAGTTCTTC	CASSTAMGIGDSNEQFF
TRBV2	TRBJ2-3	-	-	TGTGCCAGCAGTGAGACCCAGGCAAACACAGATACGCAGTATTTT	CASSETQANTDTQYF
TRBV12-3/TRBV12-4	TRBJ1-4	once	-	TGTGCCAGCCGAGTAACGCCGATTGAAAAACTGTTTTTT	CASRVTPIEKLFF
TRBV6-5	TRBJ2-3	-	TRBD1	TGTGCCAGCAGCAAACAGGGGGCGCTCCCAGATACGCAGTATTTT	CASSKQGALPDTQYF
TRBV30	TRBJ2-7	-	-	TGTGCCTGGAGTGGGGGGGACGAGCAGTACTTC	CAWSGGDEQYF
TRBV19	TRBJ1-5	-	TRBD1	TGTGCCAGTAGTACAGGGGGCCTAAGCAATCAGCCCCAGCATTTT	CASSTGGLSNQPQHF
TRBV4-1	TRBJ2-2	-	TRBD2	TGCGCCAGCAGCCAAGGCAGCTTTACAGGCGGGGGGGTATACACCGGGGAGCTGTTTTTT	CASSQGSFTGGGVYTGELFF
TRBV6-5	TRBJ1-2	many	-	TGTGCCAGCAGTTACTTAGATGCCCCGCTCTATGGCTACACCTTC	CASSYLDAPLYGYTF
TRBV19	TRBJ1-1	-	-	TGTGCCAGTATCCCAGCCGGACAGCCTTCCTACGGAGGTGAAGCTTTCTTT	CASIPAGQPSYGGEAFF
TRBV18	TRBJ1-4	few	-	TGTGCCAGCTCACCACCCGGGACACCCGAAAAACTGTTTTTT	CASSPPGTPEKLFF
TRBV5-1	TRBJ1-2	-	TRBD1	TGCGCCAGCAGCTTGGAGGGGGGACAGGGCGACTATGGCTACACCTTC	CASSLEGGQGDYGYTF
TRBV3-1/TRBV3-2	TRBJ1-6	-	-	TGTGCCAGCAGCCTCGACAGGTTTAATTCACCCCTCCACTTT	CASSLDRFNSPLHF
TRBV15	TRBJ2-5	-	-	TGTGCCACCAGCAGAGATGTCGAAGAGACCCAGTACTTC	CATSRDVEETQYF
TRBV6-5	TRBJ2-1	-	-	TGTGCCAGTCTCCCCACGAGCTCCTACAATGAGCAGTTCTTC	CASLPTSSYNEQFF
TRBV7-9	TRBJ2-7	many	TRBD2	TGTGCCAGCAGCCCCCTGGCGGGAGGGCCCTACGAGCAGTACTTC	CASSPLAGGPYEQYF
TRBV7-7	TRBJ2-3	-	-	TGTGCCAGCAGCCCAGGCCGAAGAGATACGCAGTATTTT	CASSPGRRDTQYF
TRBV7-2	TRBJ1-2	-	-	TGTGCCAGCAGCTTATCCCTCCAGGGGAGCGGCTACACCTTC	CASSLSLQGSGYTF